This T cell receptor (beta chain) was profiled in a study of CD8+CD57+ T cells in acquired aplastic anemia. This clonotype turned up a few times. No antigen is known for it. The V and J ends lost 7 bases and 10 bases, in that order; junction bases with no gene match: 16. Germline CDR1 and CDR2: MGHDK and SYGVNS. The CDR3 length is 15 residues. Template material for TCR beta VDJ and CDR3 profiling consisted of genomic DNA. TCRdb independently ran MiXCR on the reads; one entry per CDR3 protein. This sample has under 200,000 distinct CDR3 sequences, with around 40% found just once. Study findings and constraints: Approximately 30 CD8+ CDR3 sequences were shared between patients and controls.

This receptor was taken from a human donor in good health. The V and J genes are TRBV25-1 and TRBJ2-1; 7 bases are shared with TRBD2. The sample was sorted CD4+, CD8+, or CD8+CD57+ T cells (not recorded which) from PBMCs. The CDR3 coding sequence is TGTGCCAGCAAAGCGGGGCTAAGATACAATGACGAGCAGTTCTTC. It specifies CASKAGLRYNDEQFF.